These 30 T cell receptor beta chains share one sample of origin, sequenced in a study of cytomegalovirus exposure and HLA in healthy donors. PCR amplification relied on 60 Vbeta primers (plus 13 Jbeta primers). Profiling relied on immunoSEQ multiplex PCR, and the TCRdb table lists in-frame clones only, not all of them. The repertoire holds 55,000 to 70,000 clones, with 70% to 80% as singletons. The sample taken for sequencing was PBMCs. The receptor set was obtained from a man aged 18 to 29 in good health and CMV-seropositive.

This clone was recorded only once. The chain carries TRBV2 and TRBJ2-3; perhaps TRBD2 as D (5 bases). The CDR3 extends over 14 amino acids. Germline V CDR1 and CDR2: SNHLY, FYNNEI. V lost 4 bases to trimming and J lost 3 bases, with 11 bases between them. CDR3 bases: TGTGCCAGCAGTGTTCTTGGGAGTACAGATACGCAGTATTTT. Amino acids: CASSVLGSTDTQYF.

The rearrangement links TRBV6-5 to TRBJ1-2; D may be TRBD1 (5 bases). V dropped 6 bases and J dropped 8 bases, with 16 bases sitting between them. CDR1 is MNHEY, CDR2 SVGAGI, per germline. This CDR3 has 13 residues. The CDR3, as DNA: TGTGCCAGCAGCCTGGGGGGGGGATCGGGCTACACCTTC. This codes for CASSLGGGSGYTF.

The chain carries TRBV19 and TRBJ1-1; D unresolved. V lost 2 bases and J lost 8, with 6 bases in between. CDR3 length: 11 residues. Germline-derived CDR1 and CDR2 are LNHDA and SQIVND (reference sequence). The CDR3: CASSIQVEAFF. The CDR3 nucleotides read TGTGCCAGTAGTATACAGGTCGAAGCTTTCTTT.

This rearrangement joins TRBV7-2 to TRBJ2-5; D ambiguous. V lost 5 bases, J lost 0 bases, and 4 bases lay in between. The CDR3 spans 12 residues. The germline V gene encodes CDR1 SGHTA and CDR2 FQGNSA. CDR3 amino acids: CASSRYQETQYF. The CDR3 bases are TGTGCCAGCAGCCGGTACCAAGAGACCCAGTACTTC. The full variable domain, its missing parts supplied by reference TRBV7-2 and TRBJ2-5, is GAGVSQSPSNKVTEKGKDVELRCDPISGHTALYWYRQSLGQGLEFLIYFQGNSAPDKSGLPSDRFSAERTGGSVSTLTIQRTQQEDSAVYLCASSRYQETQYFGPGTRLLVL.

This clone showed up just once. The chain employs TRBV5-4 and TRBJ2-7; 7 nucleotides line up with TRBD1. V dropped 0 bases and J dropped 4; count of bases not matched to a gene: 4. The CDR3 totals 14 residues. In germline, CDR1 is SGHNT, CDR2 YYREEE (reference sequence). The DNA for the CDR3 is TGTGCCAGCAGCTTGGCAAGGGGGCAGTACGAGCAGTACTTC. Its translation: CASSLARGQYEQYF.

This clone was picked up a small number of times. The chain carries TRBV29-1 and TRBJ1-1; possibly TRBD1 for D (6 bases). The germline CDR1 and CDR2 sequences are SQVTM and ANQGSEA. The CDR3 has 12 amino acids. V lost 6 bases and J lost 4, with 12 bases in between. CDR3: CSVRQVITEAFF. In DNA form, the CDR3 reads TGCAGCGTGAGACAGGTCATCACTGAAGCTTTCTTT.

V and J are TRBV30 and TRBJ1-3, with D possibly TRBD1 on 5 matching bases. V was shortened by 2 bases and J by 4 bases, with 9 bases between the two germline ends. Per germline, CDR1 GTSNPN and CDR2 SVGIG (reference sequence). This CDR3 comprises 13 residues. The CDR3, as DNA: TGTGCCTGGAGTCCGGACAACGGAAACACCATATATTTT. It specifies CAWSPDNGNTIYF.

This clone was counted between two and nine times. The chain combines TRBV10-3 with TRBJ2-3; 7 bases fit TRBD1. After removal of 7 bases from V and 0 bases from J, the junction contained 10 bases not matched to a gene. Per germline, CDR1 ENHRY and CDR2 SYGVKD. The CDR3 sequence is 16 residues long. CDR3 DNA: TGTGCCATCACTCAAGGACAGGACCGTAGCACAGATACGCAGTATTTT. Protein product: CAITQGQDRSTDTQYF.

The J gene is TRBJ2-7, the V gene TRBV12-2; the DNA was not compared with TRBD1, the D call given in the table. TRBV12-2 is recorded as a pseudogene. The CDR3 runs 15 residues. The CDR3: CASRLEKRGRFGQYF. As DNA, the CDR3 is TGTGCAAGTCGCTTAGAGAAGAGGGGGCGTTTTGGGCAGTACTTC.

This chain joins TRBV6-4 and TRBJ1-2; TRBD1 agrees at 9 bases. V was pared by 4 bases and J by 9 bases, with 6 bases of the junction left unmatched. CDR3 length equals 13 residues. Per the germline V gene, CDR1 is MRHNA and CDR2 is SNTAGT. The CDR3 region has the DNA TGTGCCAGCAGTGGGACAGGGGACCAAAGCTACACCTTC. This codes for CASSGTGDQSYTF.

V usage is TRBV14 and J usage is TRBJ1-1; 11 bases are shared with TRBD1. Germline CDR1 SGHDN, CDR2 FVKESK. This CDR3 is 18 amino acids long. After removal of 2 bases from V and 1 base from J, the junction contained 9 bases not matched to a gene. DNA for the CDR3: TGTGCCAGCAGCCAAAACATCTCGGGACAGGGGGAGAACACTGAAGCTTTCTTT. Residues: CASSQNISGQGENTEAFF.

This clone was recorded a few times. The chain carries TRBV4-1 and TRBJ1-2; 7 bases map to TRBD1. J was trimmed by 8 bases and V by 6 bases; bases with no gene match: 9. Germline V lookup: CDR1 MGHRA, CDR2 YSYEKL. The CDR3 totals 13 residues. This chain's CDR3 is CASRGTAGGGYTF. In DNA form, the CDR3 reads TGCGCCAGCAGAGGGACAGCGGGGGGCGGCTACACCTTC.

V is TRBV6-5 and J is TRBJ1-2, with a weak D call TRBD1 (5 bases). This CDR3 comprises 14 residues. V was pared by 5 bases and J by 8 bases, with 18 bases between. Germline values: CDR1 MNHEY, CDR2 SVGAGI. The CDR3 protein is CASSPTGGDRGYTF. The CDR3 DNA reads TGTGCCAGCAGTCCGACCGGCGGGGACCGAGGCTACACCTTC.

The chain joins TRBV2 to TRBJ2-7; a weak D match, TRBD1 (5 bases). CDR1 is SNHLY and CDR2 is FYNNEI in the germline V gene. This CDR3 is 12 amino acids long. V lost 4 bases and J 4 bases, leaving 8 bases between the germline ends. CDR3 residues: CASSGQIYEQYF. DNA of the CDR3: TGTGCCAGCAGTGGACAGATATACGAGCAGTACTTC.

In its sample, this clone ranks as medium-sized (0.01 to 0.1%). The genes are TRBV18 and TRBJ2-1; D unresolved. The V and J ends lost 6 bases and 8 bases respectively, with 11 bases between them. The V gene's germline CDR1 is KGHSH and CDR2 LQKENI. The CDR3 length is 12 residues. The CDR3 DNA reads TGTGCCAGCTCTCTGGTCGCGGATGAGCAGTTCTTC. Translated, it gives CASSLVADEQFF.

This clone was seen more than once but under ten times. As DNA, the CDR3 is TGTGCCAGTACGGAGATTCACTCTGGAAACACCATATATTTT. It yields the protein CASTEIHSGNTIYF. This rearrangement joins TRBV19 to TRBJ1-3; D is unclear. Germline CDR1 LNHDA, CDR2 SQIVND (reference sequence). With 7 bases removed from V and 0 bases from J, the gap between germline ends came to 10 bases. This CDR3 region has 14 residues.

The CDR3 nucleotides read TGCGCCAGCAGAGAAACAGGGAATGGCTACACCTTC. Its translation: CASRETGNGYTF. The chain is built from TRBV10-2 and TRBJ1-2; weak D call: TRBD1 (6 bases). From germline, CDR1 is WSHSY and CDR2 SAAADI. The germline V and J ends were trimmed by 6 bases and 6 bases, with 11 bases remaining between them. The length of the CDR3 is 12 residues.

This CDR3 reads CASSTPSTGELFF. The CDR3 bases are TGTGCCAGTAGTACCCCATCCACCGGGGAGCTGTTTTTT. This sequence joins TRBV19 and TRBJ2-2; no clear D. This CDR3 has 13 amino acids. Trimming took 4 bases from V and 4 from J, leaving 7 bases between them. Germline lookup yields CDR1 LNHDA and CDR2 SQIVND (reference sequence).

This chain connects TRBV30 to TRBJ1-3; D uncertain. V shed 0 bases and J shed 4 bases, with 4 bases lying between them. The CDR3 loop spans 12 amino acids. Germline CDR1 reads GTSNPN; CDR2 reads SVGIG (reference sequence). The DNA for the CDR3 is TGTGCCTGGAGTGTACTCGGAAACACCATATATTTT. Translated, it gives CAWSVLGNTIYF.

Turning to this clone: The DNA is omitted, as the CDR3 cannot be located on it reliably, and the CDR3 follows TCRdb's listing. The chain couples TRBV7-8 to TRBJ2-5; the table's D call, TRBD1, was not checked against the DNA. The germline gives CDR1 SGHVS, CDR2 FQNEAQ. The CDR3 length is 15 residues, termini included. CDR3 sequence reads: CASSSSTGRQETQYF.

J is TRBJ2-3 and V is TRBV9, with 8 bases fitting TRBD2. V shed 0 bases, J shed 6 bases, and the junction held 6 bases outside the gene matches. This CDR3 contains 15 residues. Germline V gene lookup returns CDR1 SGDLS and CDR2 YYNGEE. In nucleotides, the CDR3 is TGTGCCAGCAGCGTAGTTAGCGGGGCAGGGGATACGCAGTATTTT. Encoded protein: CASSVVSGAGDTQYF.

The chain employs TRBV10-1 and TRBJ1-1; 7 nucleotides agree with TRBD1. CDR3 length: 13 amino acids. Germline V lookup: CDR1 WNHNN, CDR2 SYGVQD (reference sequence). V dropped 6 bases and J dropped 5; count of bases not matched to a gene: 6. In DNA, the CDR3 is TGCGCCAGCAGCCGGACAGGCAAAACTGAAGCTTTCTTT. This translates into CASSRTGKTEAFF.

This chain uses TRBV6-5 with TRBJ1-2; a weak D match, TRBD1 (5 bases). V lost 6 bases to trimming and J lost 1 base, with 9 bases between them. From germline, CDR1 is MNHEY and CDR2 SVGAGI. There are 13 residues in the CDR3. The CDR3 DNA follows: TGTGCCAGCAGCGGGGGGGGTAACTATGGCTACACCTTC. Amino acids: CASSGGGNYGYTF.

The V gene is TRBV13, the J gene TRBJ2-7; 10 positions match TRBD2. In germline, CDR1 is PRHDT, CDR2 FYEKMQ (reference sequence). The CDR3 loop spans 14 amino acids. V gave up 4 bases and J gave up 6 bases; unmatched junction bases: 6. CDR3 amino acids: CASSSEREGSEQYF. CDR3 nucleotide sequence: TGTGCCAGCAGCTCAGAGCGGGAGGGCAGCGAGCAGTACTTC.

The CDR3 bases are TGTGCCAGCTCACCGCAGGGGTCGGGGTTGAACACTGAAGCTTTCTTT. Amino acid sequence: CASSPQGSGLNTEAFF. The chain uses TRBV18 and TRBJ1-1; TRBD1 might be the D (6 bases). V lost 3 bases, J lost 0 bases, and 14 bases lay in between. This CDR3 is built from 16 residues. The V gene's germline CDR1 is KGHSH and CDR2 LQKENI.

The rearrangement links TRBV5-1 to TRBJ1-1; no clear D. Trimming removed 0 bases at V and 7 bases at J, with 10 bases between. The CDR3 is made up of 13 amino acids. Per the germline V gene, CDR1 is SGHRS and CDR2 is YFSETQ. CDR3 amino acids: CASSLEGGSEAFF. Here the CDR3 DNA reads TGCGCCAGCAGCTTGGAAGGTGGGAGTGAAGCTTTCTTT.

The CDR3 coding sequence is TGTGCCAGCAGCCCGAAGGTAGCGGGAGGGCCCGGGGAGCTGTTTTTT. Its protein is CASSPKVAGGPGELFF. The chain couples TRBV7-9 to TRBJ2-2; 11 bases map to TRBD2. Germline CDR1 SEHNR, CDR2 FQNEAQ (reference sequence). The CDR3 spans 16 residues. The V and J ends lost 5 bases and 6 bases, in that order; junction bases with no gene match: 8.

V usage is TRBV4-2 and J usage is TRBJ2-3; no firm D call. V was trimmed by 4 bases and J by 0 bases, leaving 14 bases between them. The CDR3 has 16 residues. The germline V gene encodes CDR1 LGHNA and CDR2 YNFKEQ. CDR3 loop: CASSPREDTSTDTQYF. Here the CDR3 DNA reads TGTGCCAGCAGCCCCCGAGAGGATACTAGCACAGATACGCAGTATTTT.

The chain is built from TRBV28 and TRBJ1-6; 10 nucleotides line up with TRBD1. The CDR3 totals 15 residues. Per germline, CDR1 MDHEN and CDR2 SYDVKM. With V trimmed by 6 bases and J by 6 bases, 5 bases remained unmatched. Here the CDR3 reads CASRGTGAINSPLHF. DNA for the CDR3: TGTGCCAGCAGAGGGACAGGGGCCATTAATTCACCCCTCCACTTT.

The V and J genes are TRBV6-5 and TRBJ1-1; tentative D call: TRBD1 (5 bases). V shed 4 bases and J shed 8 bases, with 11 bases lying between them. The CDR3 is made up of 12 amino acids. In germline, CDR1 is MNHEY, CDR2 SVGAGI. CDR3 sequence: CASSSQGGEAFF. The DNA for the CDR3 is TGTGCCAGCAGTTCCCAGGGAGGCGAAGCTTTCTTT.